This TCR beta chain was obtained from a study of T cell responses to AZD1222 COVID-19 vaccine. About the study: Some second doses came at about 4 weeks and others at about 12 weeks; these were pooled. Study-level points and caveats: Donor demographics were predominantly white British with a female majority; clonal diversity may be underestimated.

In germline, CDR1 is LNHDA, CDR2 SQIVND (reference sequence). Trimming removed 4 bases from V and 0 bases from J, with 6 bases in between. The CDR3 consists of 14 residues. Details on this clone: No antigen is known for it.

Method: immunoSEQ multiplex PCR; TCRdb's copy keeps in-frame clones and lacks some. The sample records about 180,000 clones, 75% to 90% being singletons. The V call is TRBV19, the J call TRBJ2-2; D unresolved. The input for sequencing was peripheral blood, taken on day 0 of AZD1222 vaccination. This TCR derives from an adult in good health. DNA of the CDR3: TGTGCCAGTAGTAGGGTCGCGAACACCGGGGAGCTGTTTTTT. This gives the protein CASSRVANTGELFF.